Following are 4 T cell receptor beta chains from one sample sequenced in a study of T and B cells in COVID-19 patients. From blood, roughly 220-550 ng of genomic DNA served as TRB template. BIOMED2 TRB-A/B primer pools were used in multiplex TRB PCR. MiXCR was run by TCRdb on the multiplex PCR reads, yielding one entry per CDR3 protein. This repertoire shows around 25,000 distinct CDR3 sequences, about 31% found once; its top ten account for approximately 1.7%. Sequencing input: blood. The receptor set was obtained from a human donor who had recovered from COVID-19.

This clonotype was counted between two and nine times. The CDR3 protein is CASSLTNNQPQHF. The CDR3 nucleotides are TGTGCCAGCAGTTTAACGAATAATCAGCCCCAGCATTTT. The rearrangement links TRBV27 to TRBJ1-5; D ambiguous. The CDR3 is 13 residues long. Germline CDR1 and CDR2: MNHEY and SMNVEV (reference sequence). Deletions cut 2 bases from V and 4 bases from J, with 6 bases between.

This clonotype was counted a few times. The J gene is TRBJ1-2, the V gene TRBV6-2 or TRBV6-3; D possibly corresponds to TRBD1 (6 bases). CDR3 length: 12 residues. V gave up 6 bases and J gave up 4 bases, with 9 bases separating them. The germline CDR1 and CDR2 sequences are MNHEY and SVGEGT. As DNA, the CDR3 is TGTGCCAGCAGCGGACAGCTCTATGGCTACACCTTC. It codes for CASSGQLYGYTF.

The rearrangement uses TRBV20-1 and TRBJ2-5; TRBD2 aligns across 14 bases. The germline gives CDR1 DFQATT, CDR2 SNEGSKA (reference sequence). The CDR3 is made up of 16 amino acids. V lost 6 bases, J lost 5 bases, and 11 bases stayed unmatched. CDR3 nucleotides: TGCAGTGCGGAGGGACTAGCGGGAGTGAAGGGGGAGACCCAGTACTTC. Residues: CSAEGLAGVKGETQYF.

This clonotype ranks as medium-sized (0.01 to 0.1%). The chain has TRBV18 and TRBJ2-3; 12 positions match TRBD2. Trimming cost V 3 bases and J 2 bases; bases outside gene matches: 15. CDR1 is KGHSH, CDR2 LQKENI, per germline. The CDR3 totals 20 residues. CDR3 region: CASSPSRRPSGGAFTDTQYF. The DNA for the CDR3 is TGTGCCAGCTCACCCTCCCGCCGCCCTAGCGGGGGGGCTTTCACAGATACGCAGTATTTT.